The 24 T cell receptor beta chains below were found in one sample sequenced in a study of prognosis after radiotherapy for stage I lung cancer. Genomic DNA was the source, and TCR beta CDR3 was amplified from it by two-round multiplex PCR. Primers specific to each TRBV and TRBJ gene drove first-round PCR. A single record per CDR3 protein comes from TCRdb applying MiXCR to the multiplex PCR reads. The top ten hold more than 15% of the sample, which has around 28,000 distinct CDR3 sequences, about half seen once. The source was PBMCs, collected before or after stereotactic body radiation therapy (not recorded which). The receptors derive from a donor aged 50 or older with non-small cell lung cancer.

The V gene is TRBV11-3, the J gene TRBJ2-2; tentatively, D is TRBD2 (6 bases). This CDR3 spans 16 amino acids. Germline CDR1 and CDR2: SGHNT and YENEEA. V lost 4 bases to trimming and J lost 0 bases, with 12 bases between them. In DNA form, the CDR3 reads TGTGCCAGCAGCTCCCCTGGGGGGACGAACACCGGGGAGCTGTTTTTT. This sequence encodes CASSSPGGTNTGELFF.

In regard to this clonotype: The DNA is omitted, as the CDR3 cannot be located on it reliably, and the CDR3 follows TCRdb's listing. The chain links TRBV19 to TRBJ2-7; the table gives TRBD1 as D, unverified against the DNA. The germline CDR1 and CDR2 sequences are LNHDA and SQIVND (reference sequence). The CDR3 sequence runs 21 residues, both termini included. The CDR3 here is CASPLGNEQFFGPGTPYEQYF.

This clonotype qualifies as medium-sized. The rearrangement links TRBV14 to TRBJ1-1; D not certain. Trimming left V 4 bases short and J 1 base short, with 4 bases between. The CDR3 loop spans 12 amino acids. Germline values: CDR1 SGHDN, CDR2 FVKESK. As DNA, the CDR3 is TGTGCCAGCAGCCCCCAGAACACTGAAGCTTTCTTT. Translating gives CASSPQNTEAFF.

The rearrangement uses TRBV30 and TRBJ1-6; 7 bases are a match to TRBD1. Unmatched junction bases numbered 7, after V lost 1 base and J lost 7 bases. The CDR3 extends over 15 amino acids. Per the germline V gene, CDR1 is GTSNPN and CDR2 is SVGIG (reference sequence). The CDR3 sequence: CAWSGPGTANSPLHF. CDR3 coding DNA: TGTGCCTGGAGTGGCCCCGGGACAGCGAATTCACCCCTCCACTTT.

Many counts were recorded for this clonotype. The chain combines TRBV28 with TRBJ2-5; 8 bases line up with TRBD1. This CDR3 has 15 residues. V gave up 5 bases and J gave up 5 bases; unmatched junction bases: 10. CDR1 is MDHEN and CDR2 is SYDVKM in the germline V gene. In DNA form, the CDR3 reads TGTGCCAGCAGTCCGGGACAGGACCGATCGGAGACCCAGTACTTC. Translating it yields CASSPGQDRSETQYF.

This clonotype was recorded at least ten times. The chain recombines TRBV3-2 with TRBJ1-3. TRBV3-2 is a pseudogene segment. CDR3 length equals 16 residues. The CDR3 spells CASVGYPALTGNTIYF. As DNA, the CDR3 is TGTGCCAGCGTCGGCTACCCAGCCCTCACTGGAAACACCATATATTTT.

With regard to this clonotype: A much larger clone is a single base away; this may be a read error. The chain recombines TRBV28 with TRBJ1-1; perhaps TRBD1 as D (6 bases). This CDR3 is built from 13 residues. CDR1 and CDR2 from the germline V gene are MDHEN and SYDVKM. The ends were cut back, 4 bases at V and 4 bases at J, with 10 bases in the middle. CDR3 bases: TGTGCCAGCAGTTACAGGGCGGTCACTGAAGCTTTCTTT. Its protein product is CASSYRAVTEAFF.

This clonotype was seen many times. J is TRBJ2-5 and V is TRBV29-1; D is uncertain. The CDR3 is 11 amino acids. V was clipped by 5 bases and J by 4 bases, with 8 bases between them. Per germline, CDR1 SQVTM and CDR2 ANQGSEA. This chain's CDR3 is CSVQAGETQYF. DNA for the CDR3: TGCAGCGTTCAAGCCGGAGAGACCCAGTACTTC.

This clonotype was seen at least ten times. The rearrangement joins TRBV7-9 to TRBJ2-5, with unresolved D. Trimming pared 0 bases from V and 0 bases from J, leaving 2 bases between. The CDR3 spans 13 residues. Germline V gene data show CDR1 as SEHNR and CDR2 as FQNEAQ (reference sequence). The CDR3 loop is CASSLADQETQYF. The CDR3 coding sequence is TGTGCCAGCAGCTTAGCGGACCAAGAGACCCAGTACTTC.

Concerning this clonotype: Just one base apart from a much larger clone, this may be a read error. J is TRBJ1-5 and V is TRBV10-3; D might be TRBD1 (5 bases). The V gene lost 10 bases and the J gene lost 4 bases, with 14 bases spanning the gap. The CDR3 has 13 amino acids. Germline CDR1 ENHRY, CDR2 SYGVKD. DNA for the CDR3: TGTGCCAGCGTACAGGTAGTTAATCAGCCCCAGCATTTT. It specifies CASVQVVNQPQHF.

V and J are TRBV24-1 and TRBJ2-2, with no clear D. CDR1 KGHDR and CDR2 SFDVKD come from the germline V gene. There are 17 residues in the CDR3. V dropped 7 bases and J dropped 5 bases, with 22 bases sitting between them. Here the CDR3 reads CATSPTWTWAITGELFF. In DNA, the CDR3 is TGTGCCACCAGCCCCACCTGGACGTGGGCAATTACCGGGGAGCTGTTTTTT.

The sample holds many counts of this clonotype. The CDR3 DNA is TGCGCCAGCAGCTTGGTGCCGGATAATGAAAAACTGTTTTTT. The encoded protein is CASSLVPDNEKLFF. The V and J genes are TRBV5-1 and TRBJ1-4; unclear D gene. Germline V gives CDR1 SGHRS, CDR2 YFSETQ. The CDR3 sequence is 14 residues long. The germline V and J ends were trimmed by 0 bases and 4 bases, with 7 bases remaining between them.

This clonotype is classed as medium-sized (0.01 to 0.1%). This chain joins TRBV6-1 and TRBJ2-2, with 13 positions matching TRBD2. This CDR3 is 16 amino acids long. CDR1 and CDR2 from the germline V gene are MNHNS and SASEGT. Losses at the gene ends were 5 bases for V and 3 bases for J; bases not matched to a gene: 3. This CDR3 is CASSPTSGRYTGELFF. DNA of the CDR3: TGTGCCAGCAGTCCGACTAGCGGGAGGTACACCGGGGAGCTGTTTTTT.

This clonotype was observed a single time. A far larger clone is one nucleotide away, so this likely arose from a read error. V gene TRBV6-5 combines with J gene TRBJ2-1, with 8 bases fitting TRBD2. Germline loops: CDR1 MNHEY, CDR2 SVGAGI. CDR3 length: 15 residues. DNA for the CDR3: TGTGCCAGCAGTGAGCGGGAGCGATCCTACAATGAGCACTTCTTC. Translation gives CASSERERSYNEHFF.

CDR3 nucleotides: TGTGCCAGCAGTTATCAGACAGTCACTAATGAAAAACTGTTTTTT. Its translation is CASSYQTVTNEKLFF. The chain combines TRBV12-3 or TRBV12-4 with TRBJ1-4; D may be TRBD1 (5 bases). The CDR3 runs to 15 residues. V lost 4 bases and J 2 bases, leaving 11 bases between the germline ends.

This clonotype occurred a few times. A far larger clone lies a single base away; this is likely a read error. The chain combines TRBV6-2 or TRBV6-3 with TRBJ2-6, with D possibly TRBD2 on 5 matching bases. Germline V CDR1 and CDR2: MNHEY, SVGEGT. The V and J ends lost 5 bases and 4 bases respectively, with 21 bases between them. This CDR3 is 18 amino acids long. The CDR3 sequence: CASSEWRSSIVGANVLTF. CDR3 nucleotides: TGTGCCAGCAGTGAATGGAGGTCTAGCATTGTAGGGGCCAACGTCCTGACTTTC.

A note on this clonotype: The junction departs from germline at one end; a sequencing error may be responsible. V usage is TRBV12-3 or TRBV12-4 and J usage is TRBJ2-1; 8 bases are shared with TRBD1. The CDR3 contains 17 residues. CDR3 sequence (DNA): TGTGCCATCAGTTCAGCTGCAGGGGGCGCGAGGGAAAATGAGCAGTTCTTC. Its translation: CAISSAAGGARENEQFF.

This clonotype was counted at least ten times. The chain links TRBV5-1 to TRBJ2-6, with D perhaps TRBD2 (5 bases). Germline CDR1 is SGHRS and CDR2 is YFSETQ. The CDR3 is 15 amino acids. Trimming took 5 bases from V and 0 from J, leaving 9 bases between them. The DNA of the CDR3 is TGCGCCAGCAGTAGCGTCTCCTCTGGGGCCAACGTCCTGACTTTC. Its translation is CASSSVSSGANVLTF.

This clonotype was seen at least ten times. This CDR3 reads CASSRGLAGGETQYF. The CDR3 DNA reads as TGCGCCAGCAGCCGTGGACTAGCGGGAGGAGAGACCCAGTACTTC. This rearrangement joins TRBV5-1 to TRBJ2-5; 14 positions agree with TRBD2. CDR3 length: 15 residues. Germline V gene lookup returns CDR1 SGHRS and CDR2 YFSETQ. V gave up 4 bases and J gave up 4 bases; unmatched junction bases: 3.

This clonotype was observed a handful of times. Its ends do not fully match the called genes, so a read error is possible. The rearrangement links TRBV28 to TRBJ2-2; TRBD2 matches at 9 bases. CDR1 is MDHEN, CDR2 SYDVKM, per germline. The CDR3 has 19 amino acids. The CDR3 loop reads CASSLQSWLAGIGNGELLF. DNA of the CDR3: TGTGCCAGCAGTTTACAGTCCTGGCTAGCGGGAATCGGCAACGGGGAGCTGCTTTTT.

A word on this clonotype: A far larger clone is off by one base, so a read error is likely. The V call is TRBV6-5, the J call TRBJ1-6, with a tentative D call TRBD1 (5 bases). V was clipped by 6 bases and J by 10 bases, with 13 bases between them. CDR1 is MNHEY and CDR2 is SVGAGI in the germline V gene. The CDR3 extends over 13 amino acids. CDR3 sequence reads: CASSQLGESPLHF. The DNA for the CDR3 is TGTGCCAGCAGCCAACTGGGGGAATCACCCCTCCACTTT.

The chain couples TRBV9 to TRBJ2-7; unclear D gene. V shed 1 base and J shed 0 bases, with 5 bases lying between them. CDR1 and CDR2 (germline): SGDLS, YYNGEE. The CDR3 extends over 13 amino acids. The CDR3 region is CASSVINSYEQYF. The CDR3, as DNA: TGTGCCAGCAGCGTAATCAACTCCTACGAGCAGTACTTC.

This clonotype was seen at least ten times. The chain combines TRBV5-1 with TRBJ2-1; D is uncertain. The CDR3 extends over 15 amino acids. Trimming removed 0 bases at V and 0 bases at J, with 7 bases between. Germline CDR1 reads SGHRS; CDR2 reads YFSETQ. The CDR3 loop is CASSLATGSYNEQFF. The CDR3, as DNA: TGCGCCAGCAGCTTGGCCACGGGCTCCTACAATGAGCAGTTCTTC.

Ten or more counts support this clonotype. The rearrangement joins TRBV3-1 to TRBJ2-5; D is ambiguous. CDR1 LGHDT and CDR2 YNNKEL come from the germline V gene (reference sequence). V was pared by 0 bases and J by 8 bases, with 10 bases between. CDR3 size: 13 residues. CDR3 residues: CASSQEQFLTQYF. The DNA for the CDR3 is TGTGCCAGCAGCCAAGAACAGTTTTTAACCCAGTACTTC.